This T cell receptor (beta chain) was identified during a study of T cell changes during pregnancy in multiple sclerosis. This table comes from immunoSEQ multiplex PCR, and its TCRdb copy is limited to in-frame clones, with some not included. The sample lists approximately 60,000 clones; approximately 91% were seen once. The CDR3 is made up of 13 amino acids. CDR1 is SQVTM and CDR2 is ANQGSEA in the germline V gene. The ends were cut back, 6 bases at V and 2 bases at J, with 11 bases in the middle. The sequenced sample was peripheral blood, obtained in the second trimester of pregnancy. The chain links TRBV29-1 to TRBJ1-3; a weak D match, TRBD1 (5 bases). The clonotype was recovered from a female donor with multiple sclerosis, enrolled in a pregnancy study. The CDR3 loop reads CSVGRGTGNTIYF. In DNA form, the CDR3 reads TGCAGCGTGGGGCGAGGAACTGGAAACACCATATATTTT.